The clone carrying this TCR beta chain was recorded only once. Its antigen remains unidentified. A much larger clonotype is one base distant, so this may be a read error. Researchers amplified the TCR beta CDR3 regions from RNA transcripts. The HTBI set primed first-round TCR CDR3 RT-PCR. Using its own MiXCR run on the multiplex PCR reads, TCRdb lists one record per CDR3 protein. Here the sample spans 660,000 or so distinct CDR3 sequences, about 45% being singletons. The source of the sample is a study of T cells in Graves' hyperthyroidism and ophthalmopathy. Notes on the study in general: Ophthalmopathy prediction by the model preceded onset by a median approximately 6.9 months.

Based on clinical symptoms, serum thyroxine and TRAb, thyroid ultrasound and orbital computed tomography, diagnoses were reached. Germline assignment: CDR1 SNHLY and CDR2 FYNNEI. This CDR3 has 13 residues. Specimen: peripheral blood or thyroid tissue (not recorded which). The chain combines TRBV2 with TRBJ1-5; no clear D. This clonotype originated in an adult man with Graves' disease, either hyperthyroidism or ophthalmopathy (not recorded which). The CDR3 bases are TGTGCCAGCAAAGGGCGGACCAATCAGCCCCAGCGTTTT. It translates to CASKGRTNQPQRF.